This record concerns one TCR beta chain sequence. Its specificity is unknown. This record belongs to a study of a mutant IDH1 vaccine in newly diagnosed glioma. Looking at the study overall: Patients under treatment included around 60% males and 37.5% females and had a mean age of approximately 40 years. The earlier regimen, radiotherapy, temozolomide, or both, was most often both.

Time point indicated: week 11, during vaccination. What each vaccine dose contained was 300 ug of mutant IDH1 20-mer peptide, accompanied by topical imiquimod. This CDR3 is 15 amino acids long. The germline V and J ends were trimmed by 3 bases and 2 bases, with 11 bases remaining between them. Germline V gene data show CDR1 as MNHNS and CDR2 as SASEGT. The study, taken as a whole, reports: There were vaccine-induced immune responses in around 93% of the patients.

Only in-frame clones appear in the TCRdb table, and some are missing; sequencing was by immunoSEQ multiplex PCR. The profile shows around 31,000 clones, roughly three quarters of them singletons. Material: PBMCs, obtained from a glioma patient whose treatment included an IDH1 peptide vaccine. The rearrangement joins TRBV6-1 to TRBJ1-5, with no clear D. The clonotype comes from a man younger than 45 with glioma. The CDR3, as DNA: TGTGCCAGCAGTGATTTCCCTGGGGGCAATCAGCCCCAGCATTTT. It codes for CASSDFPGGNQPQHF.